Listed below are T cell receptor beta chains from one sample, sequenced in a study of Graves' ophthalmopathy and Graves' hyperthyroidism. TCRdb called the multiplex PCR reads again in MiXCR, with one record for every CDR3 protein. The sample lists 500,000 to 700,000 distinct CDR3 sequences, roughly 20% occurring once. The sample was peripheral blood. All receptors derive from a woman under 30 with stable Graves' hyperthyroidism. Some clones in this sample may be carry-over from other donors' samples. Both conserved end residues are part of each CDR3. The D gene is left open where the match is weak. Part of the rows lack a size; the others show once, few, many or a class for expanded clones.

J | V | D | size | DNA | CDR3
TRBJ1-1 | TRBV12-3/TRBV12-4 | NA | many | TGTGCCAGCAGTTTACAGGGGACGGCCACTGAAGCTTTCTTT | CASSLQGTATEAFF
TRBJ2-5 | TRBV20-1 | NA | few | TGCAGTGCTAGAGATATAGTTCACCAAGAGACCCAGTACTTC | CSARDIVHQETQYF
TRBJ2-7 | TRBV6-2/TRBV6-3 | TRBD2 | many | TGTGCCAGCAGTTACCTTCTAGCGGAGGGCCCTTACGAGCAGTACTTC | CASSYLLAEGPYEQYF
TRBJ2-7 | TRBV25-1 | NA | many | TGTGCCAGCAGTGGCGACACCTTATACGAGCAGTACTTC | CASSGDTLYEQYF
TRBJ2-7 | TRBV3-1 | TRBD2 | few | TGTGCCAGCAGCCACCGGGGGGACTACGAGCAGTACTTC | CASSHRGDYEQYF
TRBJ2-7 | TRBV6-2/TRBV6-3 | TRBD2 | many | TGTGCCCGCACCAGACTAGCGGGGGGCTCCTACGAGCAGTACTTC | CARTRLAGGSYEQYF
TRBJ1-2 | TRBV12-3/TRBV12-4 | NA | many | TGTGCCAGCAGTTTAACCCCATCCGGCACCATAGGAGGCTACACCTTC | CASSLTPSGTIGGYTF
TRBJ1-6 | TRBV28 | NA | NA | TGTGCCAGCAGTCCGTCGGGAGCGAATTCACCCCTCCACTTT | CASSPSGANSPLHF
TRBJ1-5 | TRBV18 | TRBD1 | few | TGTGCCAGCTCCCGGGGACAGAGGGATCAGCCCCAGCATTTT | CASSRGQRDQPQHF
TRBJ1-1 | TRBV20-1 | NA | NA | TGCAGTGCTAGAGATCTGGAGGGAACGAACACTGAAGCTTTCTTT | CSARDLEGTNTEAFF
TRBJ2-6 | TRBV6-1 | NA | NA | TGTGCCAGCGGACCCCGGGGGCCTGGGGCCAACGTCCTGACTTTC | CASGPRGPGANVLTF
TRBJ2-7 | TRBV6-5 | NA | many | TGTGCCAGCAGTTCACCTGGGGTCCTAACCTACGAGCAGTACTTC | CASSSPGVLTYEQYF
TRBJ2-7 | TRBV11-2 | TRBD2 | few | TGTGCCAGCAGCTTAGACGGGACTAGCGGGAGGAACTACTTC | CASSLDGTSGRNYF
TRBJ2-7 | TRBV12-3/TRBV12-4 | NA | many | TGTGCCAGCACCCGGGACATATCCTACGAGCAGTACTTC | CASTRDISYEQYF
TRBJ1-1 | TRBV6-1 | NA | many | TGTGCCAGCAGTGAGTTGGGAGGGACGGTCGGGAACACTGAAGCTTTCTTT | CASSELGGTVGNTEAFF
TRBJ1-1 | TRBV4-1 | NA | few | TGCGCCAGCAGACAACAAAGGAGCGCCACTGAAGCTTTCTTT | CASRQQRSATEAFF
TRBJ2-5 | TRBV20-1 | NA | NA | TGCAGTGCTACTAAGACTAACGGGACGTACCAAGAGACCCAGTACTTC | CSATKTNGTYQETQYF
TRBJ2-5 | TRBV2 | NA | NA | TGTGCCAGCACGGGGGCATCGGGGGAACAAGAGACCCAGTACTTC | CASTGASGEQETQYF
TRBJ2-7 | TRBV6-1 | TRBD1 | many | TGTGCCAGCAGTGAAGAGGGGACAGGTGCCTACGAGCAGTACTTC | CASSEEGTGAYEQYF
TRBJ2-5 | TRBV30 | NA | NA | TGTGCCTGGAGTGCGGTGTACCAAGAGACCCAGTACTTC | CAWSAVYQETQYF
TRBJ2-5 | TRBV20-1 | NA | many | TGCAGTGCTAGAGTGATAATCCAAGAGACCCAGTACTTC | CSARVIIQETQYF
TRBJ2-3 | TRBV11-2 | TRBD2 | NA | TGTGCCAGCAGCTCGACGGGGGGGAGCGCAGATACGCAGTATTTT | CASSSTGGSADTQYF
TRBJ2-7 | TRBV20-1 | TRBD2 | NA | TGCAGTGCCTTAGCGGGAGTCTCCTACGAGCAGTACTTC | CSALAGVSYEQYF
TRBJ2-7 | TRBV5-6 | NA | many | TGTGCCAGCAGCTTGGAGGAGCCCTCCTACGAGCAGTACTTC | CASSLEEPSYEQYF